The 27 T cell receptor beta chains given below trace back to one sample, sequenced in a study of blood T cell repertoires in COVID-19. Here immunoSEQ multiplex PCR was the method, and the copy in TCRdb shows in-frame clones only, minus some. The sample carries about 180,000 clones, under 85% recorded once. Material for sequencing was peripheral blood. The receptors stem from a human donor in a cohort sampled during active COVID-19.

The CDR3 sequence: CASSFGVGYEQYF. CDR3 DNA sequence: TGCGCCAGCAGCTTTGGAGTCGGGTACGAGCAGTACTTC. This chain connects TRBV5-1 to TRBJ2-7; D ambiguous. CDR3 size: 13 residues. Germline lookup yields CDR1 SGHRS and CDR2 YFSETQ. The germline V and J ends were trimmed by 2 bases and 4 bases, with 10 bases remaining between them. Full variable domain (remainder filled in from reference TRBV5-1 and TRBJ2-7): KAGVTQTPRYLIKTRGQQVTLSCSPISGHRSVSWYQQTPGQGLQFLFEYFSETQRNKGNFPGRFSGRQFSNSRSEMNVSTLELGDSALYLCASSFGVGYEQYFGPGTRLTVT.

The V and J genes are TRBV27 and TRBJ1-1, with D unclear. Germline V lookup: CDR1 MNHEY, CDR2 SMNVEV (reference sequence). CDR3 size: 13 residues. V was pared by 0 bases and J by 1 base, with 3 bases between. The CDR3 is CASSLSRNTEAFF. CDR3 DNA sequence: TGTGCCAGCAGTTTATCTAGGAACACTGAAGCTTTCTTT.

This clone has just a few counts. V usage is TRBV15 and J usage is TRBJ1-3; possibly TRBD1 for D (5 bases). V lost 5 bases and J lost 0, with 11 bases in between. Germline V gene lookup returns CDR1 LNHNV and CDR2 YYDKDF (reference sequence). There are 15 residues in the CDR3. CDR3 nucleotide sequence: TGTGCCACCAGCTCCGGCAGGGTCTCTGGAAACACCATATATTTT. It encodes CATSSGRVSGNTIYF.

The V call is TRBV4-2, the J call TRBJ2-7; unclear D gene. Per germline, CDR1 LGHNA and CDR2 YNFKEQ. V lost 1 base to trimming and J lost 0 bases, with 10 bases between them. The length of the CDR3 is 15 residues. As DNA, the CDR3 is TGTGCCAGCAGCCAAGTGAGGCAACCCTCCTACGAGCAGTACTTC. The encoded protein is CASSQVRQPSYEQYF.

CDR3 coding DNA: TGTGCCAGCTCACCCTCCAGGGGGACAGTCCAGACCCAGTACTTC. As protein: CASSPSRGTVQTQYF. The rearrangement uses TRBV18 and TRBJ2-5, with 7 bases fitting TRBD1. The CDR3 runs to 15 residues. Germline V lookup: CDR1 KGHSH, CDR2 LQKENI. J was trimmed by 6 bases and V by 3 bases; bases with no gene match: 10.

This clone was seen once. The CDR3 DNA reads as TGTGCCAGCAGGACGGGAGGGGGCTACGAGCAGTACTTC. Its protein product is CASRTGGGYEQYF. This rearrangement joins TRBV6-5 to TRBJ2-7, with 8 bases aligning to TRBD2. The V and J ends lost 6 bases and 3 bases, in that order; junction bases with no gene match: 4. The CDR3 is made up of 13 amino acids. Looked up from germline, CDR1 is MNHEY and CDR2 is SVGAGI.

The chain joins TRBV2 to TRBJ2-7; TRBD1 aligns across 7 bases. Per germline, CDR1 SNHLY and CDR2 FYNNEI. Unmatched junction bases numbered 5, after V lost 4 bases and J lost 2 bases. This CDR3 contains 14 residues. DNA for the CDR3: TGTGCCAGCAGTGCCGGGACAGCTACCTACGAGCAGTACTTC. This encodes CASSAGTATYEQYF.

V gene TRBV9 combines with J gene TRBJ2-1; weak D call: TRBD1 (6 bases). The CDR3 is 18 residues long. Germline assignment: CDR1 SGDLS and CDR2 YYNGEE. Between the trimmed V and J ends, which lost 4 bases and 0 bases, there was a span of 20 bases. The CDR3 protein is CASSPRIGGTGSYNEQFF. DNA of the CDR3: TGTGCCAGCAGCCCACGCATAGGGGGAACAGGCTCCTACAATGAGCAGTTCTTC.

This clone has only a few counts. The chain couples TRBV4-1 to TRBJ2-7; TRBD1 matches at 12 bases. Trimming removed 0 bases from V and 6 bases from J; junction bases left unmatched: 12. The CDR3 totals 18 residues. Per germline, CDR1 MGHRA and CDR2 YSYEKL. The CDR3 nucleotides read TGCGCCAGCAGCCAAGATAGGGGGGACAGGGGGCATCCCCCCGAGCAGTACTTC. Its translation: CASSQDRGDRGHPPEQYF.

Written as DNA, the CDR3 is TGTGCCAGCACCCCGGGCGGGGGCCTGAGCACAGATACGCAGTATTTT. It translates to CASTPGGGLSTDTQYF. The rearrangement uses TRBV5-4 and TRBJ2-3, with D possibly being TRBD2 (7 bases). This CDR3 comprises 16 residues. CDR1 and CDR2 from the germline V gene are SGHNT and YYREEE (reference sequence). Deletions cut 6 bases from V and 0 bases from J, with 17 bases between.

V gene TRBV2 combines with J gene TRBJ1-3; D may be TRBD1 (5 bases). CDR1 and CDR2 (germline): SNHLY, FYNNEI. The CDR3 runs to 17 residues. V was trimmed by 8 bases and J by 0 bases, leaving 20 bases between them. In nucleotides, the CDR3 is TGTGCCAGCGGTCACCGGGGGGACTTCTACTCTGGAAACACCATATATTTT. It yields the protein CASGHRGDFYSGNTIYF.

This sequence joins TRBV6-5 and TRBJ1-1; no reliable D call. The ends were cut back, 5 bases at V and 1 base at J, with 11 bases in the middle. This CDR3 has 14 residues. Germline loops: CDR1 MNHEY, CDR2 SVGAGI. CDR3 sequence (DNA): TGTGCCAGCAGTACCGAGGGAGGGAACACTGAAGCTTTCTTT. The encoded protein is CASSTEGGNTEAFF.

V is TRBV29-1 and J is TRBJ1-2; no firm D call. The CDR3 has 11 residues. The V gene lost 4 bases and the J gene lost 2 bases, with 5 bases spanning the gap. CDR1 is SQVTM, CDR2 ANQGSEA, per germline. The CDR3 coding sequence is TGCAGCGTTGCGGGGAACTATGGCTACACCTTC. This sequence encodes CSVAGNYGYTF.

This chain joins TRBV5-5 and TRBJ2-2; 7 bases agree with TRBD1. The J segment lost 0 bases and the V segment lost 4 bases, leaving 6 bases of the junction unmatched. The CDR3 has 16 residues. The germline V gene encodes CDR1 SGHKS and CDR2 YYEKEE (reference sequence). The CDR3 bases are TGTGCCAGCAGCCCCTGGACAGGTTCGAACACCGGGGAGCTGTTTTTT. It encodes CASSPWTGSNTGELFF.

The chain has TRBV6-5 and TRBJ2-5, with 8 bases lining up with TRBD2. Germline V gives CDR1 MNHEY, CDR2 SVGAGI. V gave up 7 bases and J gave up 4 bases; unmatched junction bases: 11. The CDR3 consists of 15 residues. CDR3 protein: CASTVMAGGGETQYF. CDR3 DNA: TGTGCCAGCACGGTGATGGCGGGGGGCGGAGAGACCCAGTACTTC.

This clone was seen only once. V and J are TRBV29-1 and TRBJ2-4; D remains unclear. This CDR3 contains 12 residues. With 4 bases removed from V and 3 bases from J, the gap between germline ends came to 7 bases. The germline gives CDR1 SQVTM, CDR2 ANQGSEA. The CDR3 here is CSVGQDKNIQYF. CDR3 DNA sequence: TGCAGCGTTGGTCAGGACAAAAACATTCAGTACTTC.

V and J are TRBV27 and TRBJ2-7; TRBD2 agrees at 9 bases. Germline V gene data show CDR1 as MNHEY and CDR2 as SMNVEV (reference sequence). CDR3 size: 15 residues. V was clipped by 4 bases and J by 3 bases; unmatched bases: 7. The CDR3 nucleotides are TGTGCCAGCAGTTCCAGCGGGGGGTATAACTACGAGCAGTACTTC. Encoded protein: CASSSSGGYNYEQYF.

This chain connects TRBV2 to TRBJ2-7, with 7 positions matching TRBD1. V was clipped by 6 bases and J by 2 bases; unmatched bases: 13. CDR1 is SNHLY and CDR2 is FYNNEI in the germline V gene. The CDR3 spans 16 residues. This chain's CDR3 is CASSVIGTVETYEQYF. CDR3 nucleotide sequence: TGTGCCAGCAGCGTAATTGGGACAGTGGAGACCTACGAGCAGTACTTC.

This chain connects TRBV5-6 to TRBJ1-2; no clear D. CDR1 SGHDT and CDR2 YYEEEE come from the germline V gene. Trimming pared 0 bases from V and 3 bases from J, leaving 12 bases between. The CDR3 is made up of 15 amino acids. CDR3 in amino acids: CASSLEAGRYYGYTF. Written as DNA, the CDR3 is TGTGCCAGCAGCTTGGAGGCAGGCCGTTACTATGGCTACACCTTC.

The gene calls are TRBV29-1 and TRBJ2-3; TRBD2 matches 9 bases. Unmatched junction bases numbered 8, after V lost 8 bases and J lost 5 bases. The germline gives CDR1 SQVTM, CDR2 ANQGSEA. The CDR3 consists of 13 residues. The CDR3 DNA follows: TGCAGCTGCGGGGGGGGTGCCGTAGATACGCAGTATTTT. Its protein is CSCGGGAVDTQYF.

The chain uses TRBV4-2 and TRBJ1-3; weak D call: TRBD1 (5 bases). This CDR3 contains 13 residues. Per germline, CDR1 LGHNA and CDR2 YNFKEQ. Trimming removed 4 bases at V and 7 bases at J, with 11 bases between. CDR3 residues: CASSRPKGNTIYF. CDR3 coding DNA: TGTGCCAGCAGCCGACCAAAGGGGAACACCATATATTTT.

V and J are TRBV9 and TRBJ1-4, with D possibly TRBD1 on 5 matching bases. This CDR3 contains 13 residues. Germline CDR1 is SGDLS and CDR2 is YYNGEE. The V end lost 4 bases, the J end lost 6 bases, and 10 bases lay between the germline ends. CDR3 in DNA: TGTGCCAGCAGCCTACCGGGGGATGAAAAACTGTTTTTT. Its translation is CASSLPGDEKLFF.

The rearrangement links TRBV4-1 to TRBJ2-7; D is perhaps TRBD1 (6 bases). This CDR3 comprises 14 residues. V lost 6 bases to trimming and J lost 7 bases, with 19 bases between them. Germline V lookup: CDR1 MGHRA, CDR2 YSYEKL. CDR3 in amino acids: CASRGQPGSGEQYF. DNA for the CDR3: TGCGCCAGCAGGGGACAACCGGGATCAGGAGAGCAGTACTTC.

V usage is TRBV7-8 and J usage is TRBJ1-2; tentatively, D is TRBD1 (5 bases). CDR3 length: 16 residues. The germline gives CDR1 SGHVS, CDR2 FQNEAQ. Between the trimmed V and J ends, which lost 5 bases and 1 base, there was a span of 17 bases. The CDR3 here is CASSTGPTTVNYGYTF. The CDR3 region has the DNA TGTGCCAGCAGCACCGGACCGACGACAGTTAACTATGGCTACACCTTC. Full variable domain (remainder filled in from reference TRBV7-8 and TRBJ1-2): GAGVSQSPRYKVAKRGQDVALRCDPISGHVSLFWYQQALGQGPEFLTYFQNEAQLDKSGLPSDRFFAERPEGSVSTLKIQRTQQEDSAVYLCASSTGPTTVNYGYTFGSGTRLTVV.

The chain employs TRBV5-1 and TRBJ1-1; D is unclear. Germline CDR1 reads SGHRS; CDR2 reads YFSETQ. The CDR3 covers 14 residues. Deletions cut 4 bases from V and 1 base from J, with 11 bases between. The DNA of the CDR3 is TGCGCCAGCAGCCCTACCACGGGGAACACTGAAGCTTTCTTT. This sequence encodes CASSPTTGNTEAFF.

The V call is TRBV5-5, the J call TRBJ1-5; D gene ambiguous. Looked up from germline, CDR1 is SGHKS and CDR2 is YYEKEE (reference sequence). This CDR3 is 13 amino acids long. Trimming pared 4 bases from V and 8 bases from J, leaving 13 bases between. The CDR3 is CASSPTPPEPQHF. The CDR3 nucleotides read TGTGCCAGCAGCCCGACTCCCCCCGAGCCCCAGCATTTT. The full variable domain, rest sourced from reference TRBV5-5 and TRBJ1-5, is DAGVTQSPTHLIKTRGQQVTLRCSPISGHKSVSWYQQVLGQGPQFIFQYYEKEERGRGNFPDRFSARQFPNYSSELNVNALLLGDSALYLCASSPTPPEPQHFGDGTRLSIL.

The V gene is TRBV3-1 (or the pseudogene TRBV3-2), the J gene TRBJ2-4; 16 nucleotides align to TRBD2. Germline CDR1 reads LGHDT; CDR2 reads YNNKEL (reference sequence). The CDR3 is made up of 16 amino acids. After removal of 4 bases from V and 11 bases from J, the junction contained 8 bases not matched to a gene. The CDR3 spells CASSPSGTSGGEVQYF. The CDR3 nucleotides are TGTGCCAGCAGCCCATCCGGGACTAGCGGGGGGGAGGTTCAGTACTTC.